A single sample is the source of the 21 T cell receptor beta chains below, sequenced in a study. Treg sorting used a CD4+CD25+CD127-/low gate. TCRdb passed the 5' RACE reads through MiXCR, listing each CDR3 protein once. The sample consists of about 32,000 distinct CDR3 sequences, approximately 30% of them appearing once. Material: tumor-infiltrating Tregs sorted from the breast tumor. All receptors come from a female donor with breast cancer.

J is TRBJ1-5 and V is TRBV20-1; maybe TRBD1 (6 bases). CDR1 is DFQATT and CDR2 is SNEGSKA in the germline V gene (reference sequence). The V end lost 3 bases, the J end lost 9 bases, and 27 bases lay between the germline ends. The CDR3 has 17 residues. The CDR3 nucleotides are TGCAGTGCTAGGCCCTCAACAAAGAAGGGGGGGAGTTTGCCCCAGCATTTT. This encodes CSARPSTKKGGSLPQHF.

The rearrangement uses TRBV4-1 and TRBJ2-7; D not certain. This CDR3 has 13 amino acids. The ends were cut back, 8 bases at V and 3 bases at J, with 14 bases in the middle. Per the germline V gene, CDR1 is MGHRA and CDR2 is YSYEKL. The CDR3 spells CASGPGPGYEQYF. CDR3 in DNA: TGCGCCAGCGGCCCCGGTCCCGGCTACGAGCAGTACTTC.

This chain connects TRBV6-2 or TRBV6-3 to TRBJ2-7, with TRBD1 matching 10 bases. Trimming took 8 bases from V and 4 from J; bases not matched to a gene: 5. Germline loops: CDR1 MNHEY, CDR2 SVGEGT. The CDR3 is 13 residues long. This CDR3 is CASLDRGGYEQYF. For the CDR3, the DNA is TGTGCCAGCCTGGACAGGGGGGGATACGAGCAGTACTTC.

This clonotype was observed at least ten times. This chain uses TRBV7-8 with TRBJ2-7; 7 bases are a match to TRBD1. CDR3 length: 14 amino acids. The V gene end was trimmed by 1 base and the J gene end by 3 bases; junction bases not matched to a gene: 3. Germline CDR1 SGHVS, CDR2 FQNEAQ. CDR3 nucleotide sequence: TGTGCCAGCAGCTTAGACAGGGGCAGCTACGAGCAGTACTTC. Residues: CASSLDRGSYEQYF.

This clonotype was detected only a few times. The rearrangement uses TRBV6-1 and TRBJ1-5; no clear D gene. V was clipped by 5 bases and J by 0 bases, with 20 bases between them. The CDR3 is 18 residues long. The germline V gene encodes CDR1 MNHNS and CDR2 SASEGT. The CDR3 coding sequence is TGTGCCAGCAGTACCCGGGCCCAAGCCCTGTATAGCAATCAGCCCCAGCATTTT. Amino acid sequence: CASSTRAQALYSNQPQHF.

The V and J genes are TRBV6-5 and TRBJ2-7, with 9 bases fitting TRBD1. Germline V gives CDR1 MNHEY, CDR2 SVGAGI. The V segment lost 2 bases and the J segment 0 bases; nucleotides outside the gene matches: 5. The CDR3 is made up of 16 amino acids. CDR3 in amino acids: CASSYRGDRASYEQYF. The CDR3 coding sequence is TGTGCCAGCAGTTACCGCGGGGACAGGGCCTCCTACGAGCAGTACTTC.

Many counts were recorded for this clonotype. The chain links TRBV11-2 to TRBJ2-7, with D perhaps TRBD2 (6 bases). Per the germline V gene, CDR1 is SGHAT and CDR2 is FQNNGV. This CDR3 comprises 15 residues. V lost 2 bases and J 0 bases, leaving 11 bases between the germline ends. The CDR3 loop reads CASSLSGFSSYEQYF. The CDR3 nucleotides read TGTGCCAGCAGCTTAAGCGGGTTCAGCTCCTACGAGCAGTACTTC.

This clonotype was counted many times. J is TRBJ1-2 and V is TRBV4-1; D unclear. The germline V gene has CDR1 MGHRA and CDR2 YSYEKL. V lost 0 bases to trimming and J lost 3 bases, with 17 bases between them. The CDR3 spans 17 residues. CDR3 amino acids: CASSQDEGGWLDYGYTF. CDR3 DNA sequence: TGCGCCAGCAGCCAAGATGAGGGAGGGTGGCTTGACTATGGCTACACCTTC.

At least ten counts were recorded for this clonotype. This chain uses TRBV6-2 or TRBV6-3 with TRBJ1-5; D gene ambiguous. In germline, CDR1 is MNHEY, CDR2 SVGEGT. CDR3 size: 13 residues. V was clipped by 2 bases and J by 3 bases, with 5 bases between them. The CDR3 loop is CASSYPANQPQHF. In DNA form, the CDR3 reads TGTGCCAGCAGTTACCCGGCCAATCAGCCCCAGCATTTT.

This clonotype was counted ten times or more. The rearrangement uses TRBV3-1 and TRBJ2-5, with D perhaps TRBD1 (5 bases). V lost 1 base, J lost 6 bases, and 15 bases lay in between. Germline V gives CDR1 LGHDT, CDR2 YNNKEL (reference sequence). The CDR3 contains 15 residues. In nucleotides, the CDR3 is TGTGCCAGCAGCCAAGGGGTTCAGGGTCGGCAGACCCAGTACTTC. Translation gives CASSQGVQGRQTQYF.

This clonotype appeared a few times. The chain uses TRBV20-1 and TRBJ2-3, with 14 bases that match TRBD2. The length of the CDR3 is 14 residues. With V trimmed by 5 bases and J by 4 bases, 2 bases remained unmatched. Germline lookup yields CDR1 DFQATT and CDR2 SNEGSKA (reference sequence). In DNA, the CDR3 is TGCAGTGCTTCGACTAGCGGGAGGGCAGATACGCAGTATTTT. Translating it yields CSASTSGRADTQYF.

The V call is TRBV11-2, the J call TRBJ2-3; unclear D gene. In germline, CDR1 is SGHAT, CDR2 FQNNGV. Trimming pared 0 bases from V and 3 bases from J, leaving 4 bases between. The CDR3 covers 13 residues. The CDR3 protein is CASSLDRTDTQYF. The CDR3, as DNA: TGTGCCAGCAGCTTAGATAGGACAGATACGCAGTATTTT.

This clonotype was observed a single time. The chain combines TRBV7-8 with TRBJ2-1; TRBD2 might be the D (5 bases). Trimming took 5 bases from V and 1 from J, leaving 9 bases between them. Germline V gene lookup returns CDR1 SGHVS and CDR2 FQNEAQ. The CDR3 is 14 residues long. The CDR3 reads CASSTRESYNEQFF. The CDR3 DNA is TGTGCCAGCAGCACCCGGGAATCCTACAATGAGCAGTTCTTC.

The rearrangement uses TRBV7-2 and TRBJ2-1; no clear D. Per the germline V gene, CDR1 is SGHTA and CDR2 is FQGNSA. Trimming cost V 4 bases and J 8 bases, with 18 bases left between them. CDR3 length: 15 residues. CDR3 protein: CASSSRSGPADEQFF. DNA for the CDR3: TGTGCCAGCAGCTCCCGCTCCGGGCCTGCCGATGAGCAGTTCTTC.

This clonotype was detected ten times or more. V usage is TRBV19 and J usage is TRBJ2-2; no clear D. CDR1 and CDR2 from the germline V gene are LNHDA and SQIVND (reference sequence). V lost 5 bases and J lost 4, with 11 bases in between. The CDR3 covers 14 residues. The CDR3 sequence is CASSLRLGTGELFF. The CDR3 nucleotides are TGTGCCAGTAGTCTCCGCCTGGGCACCGGGGAGCTGTTTTTT.

This clonotype came up a few times. A much larger clone lies one base from this, so it may be a read error. The chain recombines TRBV3-1 with TRBJ2-1, with D unresolved. Germline CDR1 is LGHDT and CDR2 is YNNKEL (reference sequence). This CDR3 is 13 amino acids long. For the CDR3, the DNA is TGTGCCAGCAGCCAAGATCCCTACAATGAGCGGTTCTTC. Translation gives CASSQDPYNERFF.

The table lists this clonotype with many counts. The chain joins TRBV12-3 or TRBV12-4 to TRBJ2-1, with D perhaps matching TRBD2 (6 bases). Trimming left V 4 bases short and J 5 bases short, with 12 bases between. The CDR3 loop spans 14 amino acids. CDR3 nucleotides: TGTGCCAGCAGTTATAGCGGAGGAGACAATGAGCAGTTCTTC. The encoded protein is CASSYSGGDNEQFF.

This clonotype was picked up a small number of times. The CDR3 reads CASRRTSGLADTQYF. Written as DNA, the CDR3 is TGTGCCAGCAGACGGACTAGCGGGTTGGCAGATACGCAGTATTTT. The chain recombines TRBV3-1 with TRBJ2-3; 11 nucleotides agree with TRBD2. This CDR3 contains 15 residues. From germline, CDR1 is LGHDT and CDR2 YNNKEL (reference sequence). J was trimmed by 4 bases and V by 6 bases; bases with no gene match: 6.

V gene TRBV7-6 combines with J gene TRBJ2-7; 8 positions agree with TRBD2. Germline loops: CDR1 SGHVS, CDR2 FNYEAQ. This CDR3 is 15 amino acids long. V lost 5 bases to trimming and J lost 5 bases; unmatched junction nucleotides: 11. The CDR3 DNA is TGTGCCAGCAGCCCCCCTGGAGCGGGAGTAAACGAGCAGTACTTC. Its protein is CASSPPGAGVNEQYF. Using reference TRBV7-6 and TRBJ2-7 for the parts outside the CDR3, the full variable domain is GAGVSQSPRYKVTKRGQDVALRCDPISGHVSLYWYRQALGQGPEFLTYFNYEAQQDKSGLPNDRFSAERPEGSISTLTIQRTEQRDSAMYRCASSPPGAGVNEQYFGPGTRLTVT.

This clonotype showed up many times. The V and J genes are TRBV20-1 and TRBJ1-5, with no clear D. The CDR3 extends over 13 amino acids. V lost 6 bases and J lost 1, with 10 bases in between. Germline V gene data show CDR1 as DFQATT and CDR2 as SNEGSKA (reference sequence). The CDR3 is CSAGTLSNQPQHF. The DNA of the CDR3 is TGCAGTGCGGGCACGCTGAGCAATCAGCCCCAGCATTTT.

This clonotype was seen only a few times. V and J are TRBV20-1 and TRBJ1-5; D is unresolved. Trimming cost V 5 bases and J 7 bases, with 24 bases left between them. The length of the CDR3 is 16 residues. CDR1 and CDR2 (germline): DFQATT, SNEGSKA (reference sequence). CDR3 bases: TGCAGTGCTCAACGAACATTGGACGGCAGCAGGCAGCCCCAGCATTTT. Translation: CSAQRTLDGSRQPQHF.